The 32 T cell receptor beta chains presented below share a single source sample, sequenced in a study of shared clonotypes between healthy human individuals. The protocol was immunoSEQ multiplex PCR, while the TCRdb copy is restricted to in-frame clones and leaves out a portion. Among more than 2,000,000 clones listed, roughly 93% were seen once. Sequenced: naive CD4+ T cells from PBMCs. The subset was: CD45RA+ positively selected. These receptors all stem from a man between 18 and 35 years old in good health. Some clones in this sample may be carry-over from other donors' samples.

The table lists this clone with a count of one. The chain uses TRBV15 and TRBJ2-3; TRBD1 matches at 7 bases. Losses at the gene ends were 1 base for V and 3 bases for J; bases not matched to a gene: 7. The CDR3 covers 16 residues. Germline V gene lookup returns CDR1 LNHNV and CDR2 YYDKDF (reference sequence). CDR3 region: CATSRVRGQWTDTQYF. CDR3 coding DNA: TGTGCCACCAGCAGAGTAAGGGGGCAATGGACAGATACGCAGTATTTT.

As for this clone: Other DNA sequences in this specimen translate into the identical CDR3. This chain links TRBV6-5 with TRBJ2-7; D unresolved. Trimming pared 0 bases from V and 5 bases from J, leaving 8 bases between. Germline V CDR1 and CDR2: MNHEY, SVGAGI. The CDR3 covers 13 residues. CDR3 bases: TGTGCCAGCAGTTACTCGACTGGGGACGAGCAGTACTTC. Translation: CASSYSTGDEQYF.

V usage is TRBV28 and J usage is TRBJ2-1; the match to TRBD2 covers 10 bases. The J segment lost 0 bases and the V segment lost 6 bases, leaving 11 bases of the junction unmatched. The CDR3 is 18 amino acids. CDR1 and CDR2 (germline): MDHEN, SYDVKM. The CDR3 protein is CASSRRTSGPSSYNEQFF. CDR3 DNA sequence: TGTGCCAGCAGCCGGAGGACTAGCGGCCCGAGCTCCTACAATGAGCAGTTCTTC.

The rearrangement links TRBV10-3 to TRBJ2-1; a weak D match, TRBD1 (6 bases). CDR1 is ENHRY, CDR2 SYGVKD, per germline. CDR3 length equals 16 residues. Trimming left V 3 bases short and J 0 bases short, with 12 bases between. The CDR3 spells CAISEYTGNSYNEQFF. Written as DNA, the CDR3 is TGTGCCATCAGTGAATACACAGGGAACTCCTACAATGAGCAGTTCTTC.

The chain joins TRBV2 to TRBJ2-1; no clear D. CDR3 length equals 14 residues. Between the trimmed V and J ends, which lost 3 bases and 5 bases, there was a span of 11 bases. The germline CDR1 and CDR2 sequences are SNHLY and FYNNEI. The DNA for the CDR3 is TGTGCCAGCAGTGATTCGGCCAGCAACAATGAGCAGTTCTTC. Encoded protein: CASSDSASNNEQFF.

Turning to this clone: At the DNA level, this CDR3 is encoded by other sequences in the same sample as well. As DNA, the CDR3 is TGCGCCAGCAGCTTGGGACAGGGGGCTGACGGCTACACCTTC. This encodes CASSLGQGADGYTF. This chain uses TRBV5-1 with TRBJ1-2; 10 nucleotides match TRBD1. The CDR3 has 14 amino acids. Germline loops: CDR1 SGHRS, CDR2 YFSETQ. V lost 0 bases to trimming and J lost 8 bases; unmatched junction nucleotides: 4.

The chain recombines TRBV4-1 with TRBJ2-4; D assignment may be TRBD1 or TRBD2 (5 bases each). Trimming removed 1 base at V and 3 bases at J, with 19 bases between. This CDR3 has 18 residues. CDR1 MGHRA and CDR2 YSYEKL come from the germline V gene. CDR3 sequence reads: CASSQGGVWGRVKNIQYF. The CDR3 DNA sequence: TGCGCCAGCAGCCAAGGTGGGGTGTGGGGGAGAGTCAAAAACATTCAGTACTTC.

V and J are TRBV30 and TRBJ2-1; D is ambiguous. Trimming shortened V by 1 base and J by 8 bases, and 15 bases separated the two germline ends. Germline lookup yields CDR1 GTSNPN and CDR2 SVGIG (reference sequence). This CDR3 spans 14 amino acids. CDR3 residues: CAWSAASLSDEQFF. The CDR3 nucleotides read TGTGCCTGGAGTGCCGCCTCCCTCAGCGATGAGCAGTTCTTC. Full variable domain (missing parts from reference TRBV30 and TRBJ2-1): SQTIHQWPATLVQPVGSPLSLECTVEGTSNPNLYWYRQAAGRGLQLLFYSVGIGQISSEVPQNLSASRPQDRQFILSSKKLLLSDSGFYLCAWSAASLSDEQFFGPGTRLTVL.

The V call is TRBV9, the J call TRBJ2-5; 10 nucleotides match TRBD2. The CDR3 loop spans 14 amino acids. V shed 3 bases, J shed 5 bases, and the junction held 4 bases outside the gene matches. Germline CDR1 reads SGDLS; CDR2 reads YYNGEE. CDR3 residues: CASSGEREGETQYF. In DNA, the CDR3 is TGTGCCAGCAGCGGCGAGCGGGAGGGGGAGACCCAGTACTTC.

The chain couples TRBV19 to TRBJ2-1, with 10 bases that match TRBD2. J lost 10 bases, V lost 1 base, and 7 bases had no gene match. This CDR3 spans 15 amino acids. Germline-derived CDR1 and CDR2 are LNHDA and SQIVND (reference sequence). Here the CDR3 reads CASSIASGGPREQFF. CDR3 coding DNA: TGTGCCAGTAGTATAGCTAGCGGGGGCCCCAGGGAGCAGTTCTTC.

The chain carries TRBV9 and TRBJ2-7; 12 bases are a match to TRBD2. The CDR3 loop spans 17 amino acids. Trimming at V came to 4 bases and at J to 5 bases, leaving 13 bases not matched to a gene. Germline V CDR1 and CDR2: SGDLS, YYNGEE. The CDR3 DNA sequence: TGTGCCAGCAGCTTCCGCCCCAGACTAGCGGGAGCGCACGAGCAGTACTTC. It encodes CASSFRPRLAGAHEQYF.

The CDR3: CASRGQGGSYNEQFF. CDR3 in DNA: TGTGCCAGCAGGGGACAGGGGGGATCCTACAATGAGCAGTTCTTC. The chain recombines TRBV2 with TRBJ2-1; 11 bases agree with TRBD1. Germline V gene lookup returns CDR1 SNHLY and CDR2 FYNNEI. CDR3 size: 15 residues. After removal of 6 bases from V and 1 base from J, the junction contained 2 bases not matched to a gene. The full variable domain, in which reference TRBV2 and TRBJ2-1 provide the parts outside the CDR3, is EPEVTQTPSHQVTQMGQEVILRCVPISNHLYFYWYRQILGQKVEFLVSFYNNEISEKSEIFDDQFSVERPDGSNFTLKIRSTKLEDSAMYFCASRGQGGSYNEQFFGPGTRLTVL.

The CDR3 protein is CASSRSSGSSYEQYF. As DNA, the CDR3 is TGCGCCAGCAGCCGTTCTAGCGGGTCCTCCTACGAGCAGTACTTC. The chain carries TRBV5-1 and TRBJ2-7, with TRBD2 matching 8 bases. With 4 bases clipped from V and 0 bases from J, the junction kept 6 bases outside the gene matches. CDR1 is SGHRS and CDR2 is YFSETQ in the germline V gene. The CDR3 is made up of 15 amino acids.

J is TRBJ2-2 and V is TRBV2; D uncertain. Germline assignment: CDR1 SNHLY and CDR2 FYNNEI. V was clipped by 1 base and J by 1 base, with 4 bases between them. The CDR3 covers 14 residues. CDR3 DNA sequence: TGTGCCAGCAGTGAAGGCCAGAACACCGGGGAGCTGTTTTTT. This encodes CASSEGQNTGELFF.

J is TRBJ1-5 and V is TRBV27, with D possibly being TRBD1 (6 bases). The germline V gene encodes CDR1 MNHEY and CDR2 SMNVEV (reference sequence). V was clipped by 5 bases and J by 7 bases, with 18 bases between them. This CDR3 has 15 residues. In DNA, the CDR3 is TGTGCCAGCAGTCCCCTCAACAGGGAAGGGCAGCCCCAGCATTTT. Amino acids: CASSPLNREGQPQHF.

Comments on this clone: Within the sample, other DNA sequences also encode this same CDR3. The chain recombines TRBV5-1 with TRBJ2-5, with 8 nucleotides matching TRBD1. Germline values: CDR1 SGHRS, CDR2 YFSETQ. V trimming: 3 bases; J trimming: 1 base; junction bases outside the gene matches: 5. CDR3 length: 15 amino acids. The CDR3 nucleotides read TGCGCCAGCAGCTCCGGTACAGGGGGCCAAGAGACCCAGTACTTC. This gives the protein CASSSGTGGQETQYF.

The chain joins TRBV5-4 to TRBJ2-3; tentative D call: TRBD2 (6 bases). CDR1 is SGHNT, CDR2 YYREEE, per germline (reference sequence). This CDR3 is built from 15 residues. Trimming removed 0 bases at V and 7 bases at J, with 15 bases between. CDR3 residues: CASSLEAGKANTQYF. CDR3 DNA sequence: TGTGCCAGCAGCTTGGAGGCGGGAAAAGCAAATACGCAGTATTTT.

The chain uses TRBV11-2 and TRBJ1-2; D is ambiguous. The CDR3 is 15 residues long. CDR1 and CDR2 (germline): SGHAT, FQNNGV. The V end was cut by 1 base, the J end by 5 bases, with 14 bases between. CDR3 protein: CASSLGRAIPYGYTF. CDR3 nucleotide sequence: TGTGCCAGCAGCTTAGGGCGGGCCATTCCGTATGGCTACACCTTC.

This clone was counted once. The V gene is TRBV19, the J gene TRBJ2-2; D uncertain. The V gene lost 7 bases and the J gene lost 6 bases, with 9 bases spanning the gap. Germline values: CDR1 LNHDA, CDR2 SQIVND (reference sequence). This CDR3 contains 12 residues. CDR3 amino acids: CASTKESGELFF. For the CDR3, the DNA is TGTGCCAGTACCAAGGAGTCCGGGGAGCTGTTTTTT.

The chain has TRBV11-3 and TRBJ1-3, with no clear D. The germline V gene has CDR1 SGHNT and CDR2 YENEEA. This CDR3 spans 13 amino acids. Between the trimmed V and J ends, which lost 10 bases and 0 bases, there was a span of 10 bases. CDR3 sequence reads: CATDEGSGNTIYF. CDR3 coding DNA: TGTGCCACCGATGAGGGCTCTGGAAACACCATATATTTT.

CDR3 nucleotides: TGTGCCATCAGTGAGAGGACAGGGTCCAGCGGGGAGCTGTTTTTT. Its protein is CAISERTGSSGELFF. This chain uses TRBV10-3 with TRBJ2-2; 8 bases map to TRBD1. Germline CDR1 reads ENHRY; CDR2 reads SYGVKD. V lost 2 bases and J lost 7; bases outside the gene matches: 6. CDR3 length: 15 residues.

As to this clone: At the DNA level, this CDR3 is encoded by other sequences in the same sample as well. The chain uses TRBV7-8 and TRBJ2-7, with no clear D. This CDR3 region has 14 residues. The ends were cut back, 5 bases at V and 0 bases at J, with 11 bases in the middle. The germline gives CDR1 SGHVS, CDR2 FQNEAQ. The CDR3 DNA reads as TGTGCCAGCAGCCCCAGACGGAGCTCCTACGAGCAGTACTTC. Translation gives CASSPRRSSYEQYF.

CDR3 in amino acids: CASSRSSGGTGELFF. In DNA, the CDR3 is TGTGCCAGCAGCCGATCTAGCGGTGGCACCGGGGAGCTGTTTTTT. This chain links TRBV13 with TRBJ2-2; TRBD2 matches at 7 bases. The junction had 7 bases not matched to a gene; V was cut back by 5 bases and J by 4 bases. The CDR3 runs to 15 residues. The V gene's germline CDR1 is PRHDT and CDR2 FYEKMQ (reference sequence). The whole variable domain, remainder taken from reference TRBV13 and TRBJ2-2, is AAGVIQSPRHLIKEKRETATLKCYPIPRHDTVYWYQQGPGQDPQFLISFYEKMQSDKGSIPDRFSAQQFSDYHSELNMSSLELGDSALYFCASSRSSGGTGELFFGEGSRLTVL.

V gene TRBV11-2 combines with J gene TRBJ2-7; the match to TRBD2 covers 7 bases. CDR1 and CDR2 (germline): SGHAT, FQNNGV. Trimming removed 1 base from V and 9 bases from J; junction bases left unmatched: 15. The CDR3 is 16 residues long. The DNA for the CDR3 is TGTGCCAGCAGCTTAGTAGGGCTAGCGGATTCCTTTAGGCAGTACTTC. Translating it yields CASSLVGLADSFRQYF.

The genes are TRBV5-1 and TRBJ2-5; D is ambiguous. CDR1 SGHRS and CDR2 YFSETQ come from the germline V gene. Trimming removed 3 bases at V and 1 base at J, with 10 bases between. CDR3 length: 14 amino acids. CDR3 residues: CASSSVGIQETQYF. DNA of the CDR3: TGCGCCAGCAGCTCCGTTGGGATCCAAGAGACCCAGTACTTC.

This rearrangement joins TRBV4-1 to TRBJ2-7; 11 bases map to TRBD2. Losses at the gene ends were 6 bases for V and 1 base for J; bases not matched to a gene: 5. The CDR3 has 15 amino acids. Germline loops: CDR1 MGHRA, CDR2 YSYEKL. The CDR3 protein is CASSRIAGGSYEQYF. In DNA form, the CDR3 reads TGCGCCAGCAGTCGAATAGCGGGAGGGTCCTACGAGCAGTACTTC.

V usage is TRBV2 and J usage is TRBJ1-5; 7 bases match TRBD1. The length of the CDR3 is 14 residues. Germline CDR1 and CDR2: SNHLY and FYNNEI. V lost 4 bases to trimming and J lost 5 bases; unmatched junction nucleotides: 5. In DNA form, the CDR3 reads TGTGCCAGCAGTGTAGAAACAGGGGATCAGCCCCAGCATTTT. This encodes CASSVETGDQPQHF. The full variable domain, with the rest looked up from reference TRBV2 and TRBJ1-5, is EPEVTQTPSHQVTQMGQEVILRCVPISNHLYFYWYRQILGQKVEFLVSFYNNEISEKSEIFDDQFSVERPDGSNFTLKIRSTKLEDSAMYFCASSVETGDQPQHFGDGTRLSIL.

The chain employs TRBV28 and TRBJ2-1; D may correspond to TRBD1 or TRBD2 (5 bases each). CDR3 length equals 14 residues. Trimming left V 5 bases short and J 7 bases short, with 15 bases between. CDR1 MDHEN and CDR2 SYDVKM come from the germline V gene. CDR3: CASSLRRDGNEQFF. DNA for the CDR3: TGTGCCAGCAGTCTCCGACGGGACGGGAATGAGCAGTTCTTC.

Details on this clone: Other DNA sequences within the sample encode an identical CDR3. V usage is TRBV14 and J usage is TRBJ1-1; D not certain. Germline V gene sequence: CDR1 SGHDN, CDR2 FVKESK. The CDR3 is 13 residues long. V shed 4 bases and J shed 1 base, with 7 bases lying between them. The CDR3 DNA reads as TGTGCCAGCAGCCCCCAAGGGAACACTGAAGCTTTCTTT. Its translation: CASSPQGNTEAFF.

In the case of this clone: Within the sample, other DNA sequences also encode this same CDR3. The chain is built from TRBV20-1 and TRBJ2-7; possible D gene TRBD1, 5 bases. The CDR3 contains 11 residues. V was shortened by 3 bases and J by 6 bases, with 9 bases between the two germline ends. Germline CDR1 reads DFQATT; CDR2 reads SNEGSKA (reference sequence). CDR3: CSARVGVEQYF. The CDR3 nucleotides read TGCAGTGCTAGGGTAGGGGTCGAGCAGTACTTC.

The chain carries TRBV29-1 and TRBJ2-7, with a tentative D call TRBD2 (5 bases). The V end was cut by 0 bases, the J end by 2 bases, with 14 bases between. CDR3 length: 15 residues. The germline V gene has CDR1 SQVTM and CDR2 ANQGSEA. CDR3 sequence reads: CSVEDRSDGTYEQYF. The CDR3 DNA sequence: TGCAGCGTTGAAGACCGATCGGACGGGACCTACGAGCAGTACTTC.

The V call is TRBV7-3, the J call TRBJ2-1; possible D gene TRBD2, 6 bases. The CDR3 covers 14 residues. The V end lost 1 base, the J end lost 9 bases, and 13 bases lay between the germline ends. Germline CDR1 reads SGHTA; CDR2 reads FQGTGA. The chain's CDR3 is CASSLNGLASEQFF. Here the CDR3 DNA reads TGTGCCAGCAGCTTAAATGGGCTAGCGAGTGAGCAGTTCTTC.